The 21 T cell receptor beta chains reported below all come from one sample, sequenced in a study of cytomegalovirus exposure and HLA in healthy donors. A multiplex PCR was run with 60 Vbeta primers and 13 Jbeta primers. Some clones are missing from TCRdb's copy, which holds only in-frame ones; the method was immunoSEQ multiplex PCR. Among about 130,000 clones, around 80% were seen once, and the ten largest hold approximately 4.3%. Sequencing was done on a sample of PBMCs. Receptor source: a man aged 25 to 45 in good health.

This chain connects TRBV4-3 to TRBJ2-7; maybe TRBD2 (6 bases). Trimming left V 4 bases short and J 2 bases short, with 24 bases between. Germline loops: CDR1 LGHNA, CDR2 YSLEER. The CDR3 consists of 18 residues. CDR3 protein: CASSLTVRKAGGPYEQYF. The CDR3 nucleotides are TGCGCCAGCAGCCTAACTGTGAGAAAAGCGGGCGGCCCCTACGAGCAGTACTTC.

The CDR3 sequence: CASSETSGNTGELFF. Here the CDR3 DNA reads TGTGCCAGCAGCGAAACTAGCGGAAACACCGGGGAGCTGTTTTTT. V is TRBV7-9 and J is TRBJ2-2; 8 bases are shared with TRBD2. Unmatched junction bases numbered 4, after V lost 5 bases and J lost 2 bases. The CDR3 is 15 amino acids. Germline CDR1 SEHNR, CDR2 FQNEAQ (reference sequence).

This clone was observed a handful of times. This chain links TRBV9 with TRBJ2-1; 8 bases are a match to TRBD2. The germline CDR1 and CDR2 sequences are SGDLS and YYNGEE. CDR3 length: 13 amino acids. The trim removed 4 bases at V and 8 bases at J, leaving 5 bases unmatched. The CDR3 is CASSMGLVDEQFF. The CDR3, as DNA: TGTGCCAGCAGCATGGGACTAGTCGATGAGCAGTTCTTC.

The CDR3 DNA follows: TGTGCCAGCAGCCCGGGACAGGGGACCGGGGAGCTGTTTTTT. This gives the protein CASSPGQGTGELFF. This rearrangement joins TRBV6-6 to TRBJ2-2, with 10 positions matching TRBD1. The germline gives CDR1 MNHNY, CDR2 SVGAGI (reference sequence). The CDR3 length is 14 residues. Germline trimming cut 6 bases from V and 5 bases from J; bases unmatched to any gene: 3.

V and J are TRBV27 and TRBJ2-5; D is possibly TRBD1 (5 bases). The CDR3 runs 18 residues. Looked up from germline, CDR1 is MNHEY and CDR2 is SMNVEV (reference sequence). The V and J ends lost 5 bases and 1 base respectively, with 23 bases between them. The DNA of the CDR3 is TGTGCCAGCAGTCCAAGTATCTGGGGCGGTGGAAGCCAAGAGACCCAGTACTTC. Amino acid sequence: CASSPSIWGGGSQETQYF.

The chain combines TRBV27 with TRBJ2-1; 9 bases are a match to TRBD2. There are 14 residues in the CDR3. V lost 4 bases, J lost 6 bases, and 4 bases stayed unmatched. Germline assignment: CDR1 MNHEY and CDR2 SMNVEV (reference sequence). CDR3 sequence (DNA): TGTGCCAGCAGTTCCGGGACTAGCCCCAATGAGCAGTTCTTC. Translated, it gives CASSSGTSPNEQFF.

The gene calls are TRBV2 and TRBJ2-1; 8 bases fit TRBD2. The CDR3 length is 12 residues. CDR1 SNHLY and CDR2 FYNNEI come from the germline V gene. The trim removed 11 bases at V and 3 bases at J, leaving 3 bases unmatched. The chain's CDR3 is CAAGTSYNEQFF. In DNA form, the CDR3 reads TGTGCCGCCGGGACTAGCTACAATGAGCAGTTCTTC.

The chain uses TRBV4-1 and TRBJ2-7, with TRBD1 matching 10 bases. The germline V gene has CDR1 MGHRA and CDR2 YSYEKL. This CDR3 region has 15 residues. The ends lost 3 bases at V and 1 base at J; junction bases unmatched: 3. DNA for the CDR3: TGCGCCAGCAGCCAGTGGGGACAGGGGTCCTACGAGCAGTACTTC. Its protein product is CASSQWGQGSYEQYF.

The chain joins TRBV6-5 to TRBJ1-5; D is possibly TRBD1 (6 bases). Germline CDR1 and CDR2: MNHEY and SVGAGI. V gave up 10 bases and J gave up 6 bases, with 19 bases separating them. The CDR3 runs to 14 residues. The CDR3 region is CATRGTGFGQPQHF. CDR3 nucleotides: TGTGCCACCCGAGGCACAGGGTTTGGTCAGCCCCAGCATTTT.

The rearrangement links TRBV5-1 to TRBJ2-7; TRBD1 aligns across 7 bases. The CDR3 is 15 residues long. Germline CDR1 is SGHRS and CDR2 is YFSETQ. Trimming at V came to 4 bases and at J to 6 bases, leaving 13 bases not matched to a gene. Here the CDR3 reads CASSLLTGWPSEQYF. In DNA form, the CDR3 reads TGCGCCAGCAGCCTATTGACAGGGTGGCCCTCCGAGCAGTACTTC.

The chain carries TRBV10-3 and TRBJ1-3, with TRBD1 as a possible D gene (6 bases). Trimming shortened V by 3 bases and J by 8 bases, and 14 bases separated the two germline ends. Germline V gene data show CDR1 as ENHRY and CDR2 as SYGVKD. This CDR3 has 14 amino acids. CDR3 DNA: TGTGCCATCAGTGAAGGGGGAAGGGTGGACACCATATATTTT. This encodes CAISEGGRVDTIYF.

CDR3 amino acids: CASSPHRGPNSGNTIYF. The CDR3, as DNA: TGTGCCAGCTCACCACACAGGGGGCCGAACTCTGGAAACACCATATATTTT. This chain uses TRBV18 with TRBJ1-3; TRBD1 matches at 9 bases. The germline V gene has CDR1 KGHSH and CDR2 LQKENI. The CDR3 covers 17 residues. Trimming at V came to 1 base and at J to 0 bases, leaving 4 bases not matched to a gene.

Only a few counts were recorded for this clone. V usage is TRBV7-2 and J usage is TRBJ2-5; TRBD2 agrees at 11 bases. This CDR3 region has 14 residues. Germline loops: CDR1 SGHTA, CDR2 FQGNSA. Germline trimming cut 0 bases from V and 10 bases from J; bases unmatched to any gene: 4. The CDR3: CASSLASGRGIQYF. Here the CDR3 DNA reads TGTGCCAGCAGCTTAGCTAGCGGGAGGGGGATCCAGTACTTC. Full variable domain (outside the CDR3, taken from reference TRBV7-2 and TRBJ2-5): GAGVSQSPSNKVTEKGKDVELRCDPISGHTALYWYRQSLGQGLEFLIYFQGNSAPDKSGLPSDRFSAERTGGSVSTLTIQRTQQEDSAVYLCASSLASGRGIQYFGPGTRLLVL.

The V and J genes are TRBV18 and TRBJ2-6; 13 positions match TRBD2. Germline V gene data show CDR1 as KGHSH and CDR2 as LQKENI. V dropped 6 bases and J dropped 1; count of bases not matched to a gene: 3. The CDR3 loop spans 17 amino acids. The CDR3 sequence: CASSPGLAGSGANVLTF. CDR3 nucleotide sequence: TGTGCCAGCTCGCCGGGACTAGCGGGATCTGGGGCCAACGTCCTGACTTTC.

This chain uses TRBV19 with TRBJ1-1, with D possibly being TRBD1 (5 bases). The CDR3 is 11 amino acids. Looked up from germline, CDR1 is LNHDA and CDR2 is SQIVND (reference sequence). The V end lost 8 bases, the J end lost 6 bases, and 10 bases lay between the germline ends. CDR3 region: CASVAGAEAFF. CDR3 bases: TGTGCCAGTGTGGCGGGGGCTGAAGCTTTCTTT.

The genes are TRBV28 and TRBJ1-5; 8 bases align to TRBD1. After removal of 6 bases from V and 5 bases from J, the junction contained 9 bases not matched to a gene. Germline values: CDR1 MDHEN, CDR2 SYDVKM. The CDR3 contains 15 residues. CDR3 amino acids: CASSGQGLTDQPQHF. CDR3 DNA: TGTGCCAGCAGCGGACAGGGCCTAACCGATCAGCCCCAGCATTTT.

The chain employs TRBV4-1 and TRBJ2-7, with TRBD2 identical over 7 bases. The germline gives CDR1 MGHRA, CDR2 YSYEKL. The CDR3 runs 16 residues. V shed 0 bases, J shed 3 bases, and the junction held 8 bases outside the gene matches. The CDR3 sequence is CASSQDWREMGYEQYF. The CDR3 bases are TGCGCCAGCAGCCAAGACTGGCGGGAGATGGGCTACGAGCAGTACTTC.

The chain carries TRBV5-1 and TRBJ2-1; D remains unclear. The CDR3 has 13 amino acids. V was trimmed by 0 bases and J by 10 bases, leaving 11 bases between them. Germline assignment: CDR1 SGHRS and CDR2 YFSETQ. The chain's CDR3 is CASSLGWSREQFF. The CDR3 bases are TGCGCCAGCAGCTTGGGTTGGTCGCGAGAGCAGTTCTTC.

The chain uses TRBV19 and TRBJ2-1; 8 bases agree with TRBD2. Germline lookup yields CDR1 LNHDA and CDR2 SQIVND (reference sequence). The CDR3 consists of 13 residues. Losses at the gene ends were 10 bases for V and 8 bases for J; bases not matched to a gene: 10. CDR3 amino acids: CATGEAGAYEQFF. The CDR3 DNA reads as TGTGCCACCGGTGAAGCGGGAGCCTATGAGCAGTTCTTC.

The V call is TRBV19, the J call TRBJ2-2; no definite D call. V shed 7 bases and J shed 6 bases, with 15 bases lying between them. The CDR3 has 14 amino acids. The germline V gene encodes CDR1 LNHDA and CDR2 SQIVND (reference sequence). CDR3 region: CASTTLWAPGELFF. CDR3 sequence (DNA): TGTGCCAGTACCACGCTGTGGGCCCCCGGGGAGCTGTTTTTT.

This chain uses TRBV10-3 with TRBJ1-1; the D gene is possibly TRBD1 (6 bases). Germline-derived CDR1 and CDR2 are ENHRY and SYGVKD. Trimming cost V 6 bases and J 4 bases, with 12 bases left between them. The length of the CDR3 is 13 residues. The CDR3 region is CAISPQGGTEAFF. CDR3 DNA: TGTGCCATCAGCCCCCAAGGGGGCACTGAAGCTTTCTTT.